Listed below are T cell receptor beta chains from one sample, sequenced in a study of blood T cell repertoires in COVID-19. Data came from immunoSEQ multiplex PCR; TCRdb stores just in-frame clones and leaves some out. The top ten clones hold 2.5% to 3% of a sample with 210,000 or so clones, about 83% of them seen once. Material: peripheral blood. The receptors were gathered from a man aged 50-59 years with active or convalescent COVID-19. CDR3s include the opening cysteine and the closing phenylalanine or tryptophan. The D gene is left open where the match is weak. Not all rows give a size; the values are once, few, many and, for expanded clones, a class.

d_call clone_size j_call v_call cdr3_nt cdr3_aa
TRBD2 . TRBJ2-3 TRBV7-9 TGTGCCAGCAGCCAGCCTCGGACTAGCGGGAGGTCTGGCACAGATACGCAGTATTTT CASSQPRTSGRSGTDTQYF
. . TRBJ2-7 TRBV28 TGTGCCAGCACGACTCAGGGCAAGTCCTACGAGCAGTACTTC CASTTQGKSYEQYF
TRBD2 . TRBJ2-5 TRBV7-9 TGTGCCAGCAGCCGTCTCGCGGGAGGCCAATTCCAAGAGACCCAGTACTTC CASSRLAGGQFQETQYF
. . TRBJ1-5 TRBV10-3 TGTGCCATCAGTGATGGGGGGGATCAGCCCCAGCATTTT CAISDGGDQPQHF
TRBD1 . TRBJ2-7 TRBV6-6 TGTGCCAGCAGTGGCAGGACAGGGAGAAGCTCCTACGAGCAGTACTTC CASSGRTGRSSYEQYF
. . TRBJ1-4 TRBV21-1 TGTGCCAGCAGCAAACTTACATTCGGGACTTTTTTT CASSKLTFGTFF
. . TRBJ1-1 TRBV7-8 TGTGCCAGCAGCTTAGATGGAGGCGGGACTGAAGCTTTCTTT CASSLDGGGTEAFF
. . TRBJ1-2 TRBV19 TGTGCCAGTCAGGTCGAACAGGGCTATGGCTACACCTTC CASQVEQGYGYTF
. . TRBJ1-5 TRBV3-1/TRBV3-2 TGTGCCAGCAGCCTGGGTCCGGGAGGGGGAGATCGGCAGCCCCAGCATTTT CASSLGPGGGDRQPQHF
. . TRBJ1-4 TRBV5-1 TGCGCCAGCAGCTCTCGGCCCCCGGGGTCTAATGAAAAACTGTTTTTT CASSSRPPGSNEKLFF
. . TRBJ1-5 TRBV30 TGTGCCTGGAGTGCCCTAGGTCGGGAGAGTGAAAATCAGCCCCAGCATTTT CAWSALGRESENQPQHF
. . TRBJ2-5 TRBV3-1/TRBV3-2 TGTGCCAGCAGCCAAGGGGGCAGGGTCAGCGAGACCCAGTACTTC CASSQGGRVSETQYF
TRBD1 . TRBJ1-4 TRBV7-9 TGTGCCAGCAGCCCCAGACAGGGGTACGAAAAACTGTTTTTT CASSPRQGYEKLFF
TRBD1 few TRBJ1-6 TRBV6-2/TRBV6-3 TGTGCCAGCAGCCCTACGGACAGGACCCTCAATAATTCACCCCTCCACTTT CASSPTDRTLNNSPLHF
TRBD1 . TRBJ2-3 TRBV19 TGTGCCAGTAGTATGGGACAGGGGGCCCAAGATACGCAGTATTTT CASSMGQGAQDTQYF
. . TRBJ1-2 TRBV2 TGTGCCAGCAGTCTGGACAGACTATCCTATGGCTACACCTTC CASSLDRLSYGYTF
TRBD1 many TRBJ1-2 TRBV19 TGTGCCAGTAGTAGAGGACAGGGAAGATATGGCTACACCTTC CASSRGQGRYGYTF
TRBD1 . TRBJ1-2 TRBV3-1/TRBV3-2 TGTGCCAGCAGCCAAGCCATCTCGACAGGGGATGGCTACACCTTC CASSQAISTGDGYTF
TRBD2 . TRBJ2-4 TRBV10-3 TGTGCCATCAGTGAGACTAGCGGGGATGAGTCCAAAAACATTCAGTACTTC CAISETSGDESKNIQYF
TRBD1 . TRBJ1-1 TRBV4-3 TGCGCCAGCAGCCCGGGACAGGGGCGCGGGAACACTGAAGCTTTCTTT CASSPGQGRGNTEAFF
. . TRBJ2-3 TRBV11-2 TGTGCCAGCAGCTTACACGTCGGGGGATCGGATACGCAGTATTTT CASSLHVGGSDTQYF
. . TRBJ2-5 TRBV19 TGTGCCAGTAGTGGGCCAGCTGATGGGACCCAGTACTTC CASSGPADGTQYF
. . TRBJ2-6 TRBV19 TGTGCCAGTAGTATTTCGGAGACTGGGGCCAACGTCCTGACTTTC CASSISETGANVLTF
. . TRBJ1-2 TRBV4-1 TGCGCCAGCAGCCAAGATTCTAGTAACTTCTATGGCTACACCTTC CASSQDSSNFYGYTF
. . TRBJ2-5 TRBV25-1 TGTGCCAGCAGTGAAGTGGCCCCCCAAGAGACCCAGTACTTC CASSEVAPQETQYF
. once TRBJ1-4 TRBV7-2 TGTGCCAGCAGCTTACGGGGGGCTAATGAAAAACTGTTTTTT CASSLRGANEKLFF
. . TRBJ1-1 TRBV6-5 TGTGCCAGCATTGGCAGGGGTGAAGCTTTCTTT CASIGRGEAFF
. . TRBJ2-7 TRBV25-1 TGTGCCTCAGGGACCACACGGGGGAAGACCTACGAGCAGTACTTC CASGTTRGKTYEQYF
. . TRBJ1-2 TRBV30 TGTGCCTGGAGTGGCACTTCACGGGGCTACACCTTC CAWSGTSRGYTF
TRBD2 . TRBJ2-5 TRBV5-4 TGTGCCAGCAGCTTGTCTTCACTAGCGGGAGTCGGAGAGACCCAGTACTTC CASSLSSLAGVGETQYF
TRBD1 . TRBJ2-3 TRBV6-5 TGTGCCAGCACCCCGGGACAGGGGAGCACAGATACGCAGTATTTT CASTPGQGSTDTQYF
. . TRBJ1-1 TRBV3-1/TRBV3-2 TGTGCCAGCAGCCAAGGGACAGCGAACACTGAAGCTTTCTTT CASSQGTANTEAFF
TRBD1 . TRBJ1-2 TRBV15 TGTGCCACCAGCCCAGGGGGCCTGGCTAACTATGGCTACACCTTC CATSPGGLANYGYTF
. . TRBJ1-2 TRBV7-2 TGTGCCAGCAGCTTAGGGACAGAGAGTGGCTACACCTTC CASSLGTESGYTF
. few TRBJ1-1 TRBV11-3 TGTGCCAGCAGCTCGTCCGGGGTGACTGAAGCTTTCTTT CASSSSGVTEAFF
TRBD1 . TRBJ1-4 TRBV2 TGTGCCAGCAGTGAATTGGTGACAGGGGACGAAAACCTGTTTTTT CASSELVTGDENLFF
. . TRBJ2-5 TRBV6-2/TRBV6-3 TGTGCCAGCAGTACGACAGGGGAGGGGGAGACCCAGTACTTC CASSTTGEGETQYF
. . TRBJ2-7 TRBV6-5 TGTGCCAGCAGTTCCCTCGACAGGACCCACTTC CASSSLDRTHF
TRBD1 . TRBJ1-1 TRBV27 TGTGCCAGCAGTCCAAGGACAGGGAAGGCCGAAGCTTTCTTT CASSPRTGKAEAFF
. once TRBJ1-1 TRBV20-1 TGCAGTGCGACAGAGAACACTGAAGCTTTCTTT CSATENTEAFF
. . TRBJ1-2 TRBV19 TGTGCCAGTAGTATACACGGCGGCGGCTACACCTTC CASSIHGGGYTF
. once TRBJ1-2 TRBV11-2 TGTGCCAGCAGCTTAGAATCTGTGGGCAGGGCCGCCTATGGCTACACCTTC CASSLESVGRAAYGYTF